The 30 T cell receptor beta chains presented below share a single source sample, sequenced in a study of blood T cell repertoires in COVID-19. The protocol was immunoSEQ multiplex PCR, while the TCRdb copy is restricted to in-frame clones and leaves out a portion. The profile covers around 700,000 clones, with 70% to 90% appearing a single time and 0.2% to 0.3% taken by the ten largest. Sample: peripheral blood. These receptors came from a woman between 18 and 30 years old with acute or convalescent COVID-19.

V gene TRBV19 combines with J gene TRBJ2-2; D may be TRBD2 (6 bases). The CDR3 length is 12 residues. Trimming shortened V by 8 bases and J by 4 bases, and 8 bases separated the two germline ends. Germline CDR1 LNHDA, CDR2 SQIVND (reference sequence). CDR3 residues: CASEAGTGELFF. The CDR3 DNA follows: TGTGCCAGTGAAGCGGGCACCGGGGAGCTGTTTTTT.

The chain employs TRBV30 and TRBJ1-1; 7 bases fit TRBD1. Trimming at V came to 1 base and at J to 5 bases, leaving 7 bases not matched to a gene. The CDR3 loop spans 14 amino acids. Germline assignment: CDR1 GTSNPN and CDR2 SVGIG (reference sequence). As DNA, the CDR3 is TGTGCCTGGAGTGCACTCAGGGGGTATACTGAAGCTTTCTTT. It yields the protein CAWSALRGYTEAFF.

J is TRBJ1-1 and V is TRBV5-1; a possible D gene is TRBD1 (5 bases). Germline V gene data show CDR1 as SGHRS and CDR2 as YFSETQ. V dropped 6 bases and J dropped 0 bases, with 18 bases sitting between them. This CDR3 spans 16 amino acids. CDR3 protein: CASMEGRGNMNTEAFF. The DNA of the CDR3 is TGCGCCAGCATGGAGGGGAGGGGAAACATGAACACTGAAGCTTTCTTT. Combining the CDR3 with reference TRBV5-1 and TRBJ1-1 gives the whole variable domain KAGVTQTPRYLIKTRGQQVTLSCSPISGHRSVSWYQQTPGQGLQFLFEYFSETQRNKGNFPGRFSGRQFSNSRSEMNVSTLELGDSALYLCASMEGRGNMNTEAFFGQGTRLTVV.

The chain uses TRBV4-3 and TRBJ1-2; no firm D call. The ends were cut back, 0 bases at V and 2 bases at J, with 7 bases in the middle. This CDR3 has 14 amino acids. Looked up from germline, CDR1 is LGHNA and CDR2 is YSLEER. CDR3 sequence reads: CASSQDYGNYGYTF. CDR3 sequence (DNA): TGCGCCAGCAGCCAAGATTACGGGAACTATGGCTACACCTTC.

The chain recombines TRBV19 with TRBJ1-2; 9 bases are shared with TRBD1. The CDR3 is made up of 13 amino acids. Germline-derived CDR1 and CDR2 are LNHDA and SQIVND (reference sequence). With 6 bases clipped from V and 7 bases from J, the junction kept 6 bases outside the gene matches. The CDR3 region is CASRTQGAGGYTF. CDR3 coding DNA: TGTGCCAGTAGAACACAGGGGGCTGGTGGCTACACCTTC.

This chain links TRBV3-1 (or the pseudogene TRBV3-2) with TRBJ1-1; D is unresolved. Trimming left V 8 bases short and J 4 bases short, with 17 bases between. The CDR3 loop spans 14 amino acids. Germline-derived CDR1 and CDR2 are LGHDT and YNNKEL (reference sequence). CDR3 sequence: CASVGLERSTEAFF. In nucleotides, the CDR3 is TGTGCCAGCGTCGGTCTGGAAAGGAGCACTGAAGCTTTCTTT.

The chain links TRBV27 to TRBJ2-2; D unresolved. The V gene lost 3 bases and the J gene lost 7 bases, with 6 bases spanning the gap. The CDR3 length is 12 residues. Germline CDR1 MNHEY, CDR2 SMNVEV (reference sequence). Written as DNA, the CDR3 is TGTGCCAGCAGTTTTCTCCTCGGGGAGCTGTTTTTT. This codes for CASSFLLGELFF.

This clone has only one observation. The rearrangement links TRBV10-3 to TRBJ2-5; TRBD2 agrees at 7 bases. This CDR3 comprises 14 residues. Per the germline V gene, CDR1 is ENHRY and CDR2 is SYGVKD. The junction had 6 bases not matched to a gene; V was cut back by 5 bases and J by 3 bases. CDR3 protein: CAISPSGVEETQYF. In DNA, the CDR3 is TGTGCCATCAGTCCGAGCGGGGTAGAAGAGACCCAGTACTTC.

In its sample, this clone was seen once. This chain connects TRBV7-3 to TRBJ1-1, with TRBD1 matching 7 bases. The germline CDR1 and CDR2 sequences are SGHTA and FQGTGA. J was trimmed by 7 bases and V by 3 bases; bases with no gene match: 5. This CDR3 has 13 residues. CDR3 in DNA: TGTGCCAGCAGCTTGGGCCGGGACAGTGAAGCTTTCTTT. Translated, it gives CASSLGRDSEAFF.

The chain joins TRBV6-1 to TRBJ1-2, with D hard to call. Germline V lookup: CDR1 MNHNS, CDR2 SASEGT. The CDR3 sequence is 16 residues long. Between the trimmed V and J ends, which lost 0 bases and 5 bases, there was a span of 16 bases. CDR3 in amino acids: CASSEAPEGGGYGYTF. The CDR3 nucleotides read TGTGCCAGCAGTGAAGCGCCCGAGGGCGGCGGGTATGGCTACACCTTC.

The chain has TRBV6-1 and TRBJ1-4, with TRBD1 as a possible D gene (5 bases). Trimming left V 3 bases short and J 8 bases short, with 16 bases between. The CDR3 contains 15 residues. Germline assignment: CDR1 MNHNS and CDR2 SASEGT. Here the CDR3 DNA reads TGTGCCAGCAGTGACGAACGGGGGTTGAGAGAAAAACTGTTTTTT. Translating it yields CASSDERGLREKLFF.

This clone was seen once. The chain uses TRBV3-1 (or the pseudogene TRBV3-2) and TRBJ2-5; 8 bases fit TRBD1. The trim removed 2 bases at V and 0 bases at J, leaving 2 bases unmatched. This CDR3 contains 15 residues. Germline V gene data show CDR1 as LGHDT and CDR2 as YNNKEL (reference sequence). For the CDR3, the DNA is TGTGCCAGCAGCCAATGGGACAGGAACCAAGAGACCCAGTACTTC. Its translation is CASSQWDRNQETQYF.

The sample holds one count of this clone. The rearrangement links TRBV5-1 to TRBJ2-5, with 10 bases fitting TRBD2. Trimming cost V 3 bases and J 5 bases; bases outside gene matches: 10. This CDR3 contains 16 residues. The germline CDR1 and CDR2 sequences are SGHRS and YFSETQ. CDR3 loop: CASSWPSGGQGETQYF. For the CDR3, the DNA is TGCGCCAGCAGCTGGCCTAGCGGGGGCCAGGGGGAGACCCAGTACTTC.

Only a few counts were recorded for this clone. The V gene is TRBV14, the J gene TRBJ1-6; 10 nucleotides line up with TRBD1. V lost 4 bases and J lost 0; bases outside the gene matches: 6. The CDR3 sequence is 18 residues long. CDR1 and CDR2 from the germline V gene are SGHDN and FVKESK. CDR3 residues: CASSPRQGASSYNSPLHF. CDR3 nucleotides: TGTGCCAGCAGCCCCCGACAGGGGGCGAGCTCCTATAATTCACCCCTCCACTTT.

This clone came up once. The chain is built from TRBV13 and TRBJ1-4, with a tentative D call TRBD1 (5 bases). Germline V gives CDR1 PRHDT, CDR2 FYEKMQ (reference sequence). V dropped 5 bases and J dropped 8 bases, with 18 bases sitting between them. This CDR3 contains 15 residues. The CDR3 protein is CASSMAGEREEKLFF. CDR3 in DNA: TGTGCCAGCAGCATGGCGGGGGAAAGGGAGGAAAAACTGTTTTTT.

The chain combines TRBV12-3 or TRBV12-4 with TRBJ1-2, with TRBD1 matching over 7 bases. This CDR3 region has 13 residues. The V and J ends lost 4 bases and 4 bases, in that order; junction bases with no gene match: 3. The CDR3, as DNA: TGTGCCAGCAGTTGGGACAGCGGCTATGGCTACACCTTC. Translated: CASSWDSGYGYTF.

The CDR3, as DNA: TGTGCCACCGCTCGCACAGGGGGCGTTGCCAAAAACATTCAGTACTTC. The encoded protein is CATARTGGVAKNIQYF. V usage is TRBV27 and J usage is TRBJ2-4, with 9 positions matching TRBD1. CDR3 length: 16 residues. V shed 10 bases, J shed 1 base, and the junction held 11 bases outside the gene matches. Germline V gives CDR1 MNHEY, CDR2 SMNVEV (reference sequence).

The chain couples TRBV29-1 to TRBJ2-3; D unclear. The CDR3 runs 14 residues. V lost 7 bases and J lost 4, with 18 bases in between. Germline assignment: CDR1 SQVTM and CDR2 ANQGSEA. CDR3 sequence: CSAAAGGRADTQYF. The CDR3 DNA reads TGCAGCGCTGCCGCCGGTGGCCGGGCAGATACGCAGTATTTT.

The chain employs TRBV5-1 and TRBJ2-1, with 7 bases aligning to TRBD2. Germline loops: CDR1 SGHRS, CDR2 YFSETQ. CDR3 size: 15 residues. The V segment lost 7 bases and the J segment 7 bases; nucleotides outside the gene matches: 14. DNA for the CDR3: TGCGCCAGCTATACGGGCGGGGGATCTGGGAATGAGCAGTTCTTC. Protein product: CASYTGGGSGNEQFF.

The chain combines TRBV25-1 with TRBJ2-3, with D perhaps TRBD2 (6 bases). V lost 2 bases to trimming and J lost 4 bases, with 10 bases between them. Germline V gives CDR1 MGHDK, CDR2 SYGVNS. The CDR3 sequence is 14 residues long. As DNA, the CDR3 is TGTGCCAGCAGTGAACCGGAGGGGTCAGATACGCAGTATTTT. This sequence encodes CASSEPEGSDTQYF.

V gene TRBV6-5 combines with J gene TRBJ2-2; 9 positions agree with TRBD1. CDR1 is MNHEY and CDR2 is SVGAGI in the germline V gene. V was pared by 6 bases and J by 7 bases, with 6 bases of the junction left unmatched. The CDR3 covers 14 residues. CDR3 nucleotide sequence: TGTGCCAGCAGCCCCGGGACAGGGTTCGGGGAGCTGTTTTTT. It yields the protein CASSPGTGFGELFF.

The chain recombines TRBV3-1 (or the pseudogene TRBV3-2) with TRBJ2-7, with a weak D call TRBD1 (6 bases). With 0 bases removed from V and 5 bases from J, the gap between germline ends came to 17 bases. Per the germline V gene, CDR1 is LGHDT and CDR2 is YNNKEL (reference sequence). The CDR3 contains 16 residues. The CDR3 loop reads CASSQEGWGRMNEQYF. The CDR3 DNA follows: TGTGCCAGCAGCCAAGAAGGCTGGGGGCGCATGAACGAGCAGTACTTC.

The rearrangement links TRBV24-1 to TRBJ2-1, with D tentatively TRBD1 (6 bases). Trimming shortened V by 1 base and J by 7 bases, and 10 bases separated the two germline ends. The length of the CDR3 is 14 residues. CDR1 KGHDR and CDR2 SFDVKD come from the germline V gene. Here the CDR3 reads CATSDFWGRNEQFF. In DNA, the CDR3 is TGTGCCACCAGTGATTTCTGGGGGCGGAATGAGCAGTTCTTC.

As DNA, the CDR3 is TGTGCCAGCAGCCAAGAATTGGCGAACACTGAAGCTTTCTTT. Translated, it gives CASSQELANTEAFF. This chain uses TRBV3-1 (or the pseudogene TRBV3-2) with TRBJ1-1; D is ambiguous. Trimming cost V 0 bases and J 1 base, with 6 bases left between them. Per germline, CDR1 LGHDT and CDR2 YNNKEL (reference sequence). CDR3 size: 14 residues.

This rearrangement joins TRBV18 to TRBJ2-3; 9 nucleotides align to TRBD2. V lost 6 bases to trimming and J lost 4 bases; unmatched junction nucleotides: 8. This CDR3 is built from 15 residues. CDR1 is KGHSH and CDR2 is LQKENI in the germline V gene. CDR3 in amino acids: CASSVAGGQPDTQYF. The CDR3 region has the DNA TGTGCCAGCTCGGTGGCGGGGGGGCAGCCAGATACGCAGTATTTT.

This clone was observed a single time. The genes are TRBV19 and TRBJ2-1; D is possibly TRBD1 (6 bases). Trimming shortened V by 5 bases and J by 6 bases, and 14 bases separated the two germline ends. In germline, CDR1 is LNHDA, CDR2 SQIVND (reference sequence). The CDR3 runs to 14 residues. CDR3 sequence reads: CASSSGTRGNEQFF. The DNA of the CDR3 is TGTGCCAGTAGTTCCGGGACAAGAGGCAATGAGCAGTTCTTC.

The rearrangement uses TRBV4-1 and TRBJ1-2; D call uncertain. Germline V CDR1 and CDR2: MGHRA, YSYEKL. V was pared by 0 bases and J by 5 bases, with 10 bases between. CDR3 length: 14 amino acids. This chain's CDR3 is CASSQDATGYGYTF. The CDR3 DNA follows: TGCGCCAGCAGCCAAGATGCAACGGGATATGGCTACACCTTC.

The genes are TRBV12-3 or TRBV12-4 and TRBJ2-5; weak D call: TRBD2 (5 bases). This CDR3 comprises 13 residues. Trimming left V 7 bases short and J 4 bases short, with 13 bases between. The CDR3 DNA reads TGTGCCAGCATGACGGGATCGACAGAGACCCAGTACTTC. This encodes CASMTGSTETQYF.

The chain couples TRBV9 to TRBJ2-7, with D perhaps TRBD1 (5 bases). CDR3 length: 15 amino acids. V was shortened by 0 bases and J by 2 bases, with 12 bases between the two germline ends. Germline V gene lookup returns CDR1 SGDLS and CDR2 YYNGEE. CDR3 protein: CASSVDGAAAYEQYF. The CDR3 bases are TGTGCCAGCAGCGTAGATGGGGCCGCGGCCTACGAGCAGTACTTC.

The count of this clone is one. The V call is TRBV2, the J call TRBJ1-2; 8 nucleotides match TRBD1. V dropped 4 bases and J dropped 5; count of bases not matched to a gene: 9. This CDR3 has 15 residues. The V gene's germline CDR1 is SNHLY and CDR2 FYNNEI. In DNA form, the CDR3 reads TGTGCCAGCAGTGCCCTGGACAGGGTTGGGTATGGCTACACCTTC. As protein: CASSALDRVGYGYTF.